The 15 T cell receptor beta chains below come from one sample, sequenced in a study of cytomegalovirus exposure and HLA in healthy donors. The PCR was carried out with 60 Vbeta primers and 13 Jbeta primers. The repertoire was sequenced with immunoSEQ multiplex PCR; TCRdb's copy has only in-frame clones and lacks some. The sample includes more than 75,000 clones, over 80% seen only once; the top ten take around 2.3%. Sequencing was done on a sample of PBMCs. These receptors all stem from a man younger than 35 in good health and CMV-seronegative.

The chain uses TRBV5-1 and TRBJ2-3; no reliable D call. The CDR3 consists of 14 residues. Trimming took off 0 bases at V and 4 bases at J, with 9 bases between the two ends. Germline values: CDR1 SGHRS, CDR2 YFSETQ. Here the CDR3 DNA reads TGCGCCAGCAGCTTGGAGGTTAGCTCAGATACGCAGTATTTT. Translation: CASSLEVSSDTQYF.

The J gene is TRBJ1-5, the V gene TRBV18; 11 bases match TRBD1. Per germline, CDR1 KGHSH and CDR2 LQKENI. The CDR3 totals 15 residues. V trimming: 2 bases; J trimming: 6 bases; junction bases outside the gene matches: 3. CDR3 protein: CASSPGTGGVQPQHF. CDR3 bases: TGTGCCAGCTCACCAGGGACAGGGGGTGTTCAGCCCCAGCATTTT.

The chain has TRBV14 and TRBJ2-7; no definite D call. Germline CDR1 SGHDN, CDR2 FVKESK. This CDR3 comprises 13 residues. V lost 2 bases, J lost 2 bases, and 7 bases lay in between. Written as DNA, the CDR3 is TGTGCCAGCAGCCAAATATACACCTACGAGCAGTACTTC. Protein: CASSQIYTYEQYF.

The V call is TRBV4-1, the J call TRBJ2-6; weak D call: TRBD2 (5 bases). The CDR3 extends over 18 amino acids. Germline loops: CDR1 MGHRA, CDR2 YSYEKL. V dropped 0 bases and J dropped 0 bases, with 12 bases sitting between them. CDR3 coding DNA: TGCGCCAGCAGCCAAGAGAGGGTATTGGGCTCTGGGGCCAACGTCCTGACTTTC. This sequence encodes CASSQERVLGSGANVLTF.

Of note for this clone: A junction end diverges from the germline sequence, so it may reflect a read error. This chain connects TRBV7-9 to TRBJ2-7; 7 bases are shared with TRBD1. The CDR3 contains 15 residues. Germline V CDR1 and CDR2: SEHNR, FQNEAQ (reference sequence). This CDR3 is CSSSWTPGQPYEQYF. CDR3 sequence (DNA): TGTTCCAGCAGCTGGACGCCGGGACAGCCCTACGAGCAGTACTTC.

The rearrangement joins TRBV6-5 to TRBJ2-2; 8 positions match TRBD2. V lost 8 bases, J lost 8 bases, and 10 bases stayed unmatched. Germline V gene data show CDR1 as MNHEY and CDR2 as SVGAGI. The CDR3 has 14 amino acids. The CDR3 is CASQEAGVSGELFF. Written as DNA, the CDR3 is TGTGCCAGCCAGGAAGCGGGAGTATCAGGGGAGCTGTTTTTT.

The chain recombines TRBV7-6 with TRBJ2-1, with 9 nucleotides matching TRBD2. This CDR3 region has 14 residues. Germline V gives CDR1 SGHVS, CDR2 FNYEAQ. After removal of 5 bases from V and 5 bases from J, the junction contained 4 bases not matched to a gene. The CDR3 nucleotides are TGTGCCAGCAGCCGGGGACTAGCCGACAATGAGCAGTTCTTC. The encoded protein is CASSRGLADNEQFF.

The chain joins TRBV28 to TRBJ1-5; D is uncertain. The germline V and J ends were trimmed by 4 bases and 6 bases, with 10 bases remaining between them. The CDR3 sequence is 13 residues long. The germline gives CDR1 MDHEN, CDR2 SYDVKM. The CDR3 sequence is CASSSRPGQPQHF. The CDR3 bases are TGTGCCAGCAGTTCGCGCCCGGGTCAGCCCCAGCATTTT.

The rearrangement joins TRBV27 to TRBJ2-5; a weak D match, TRBD2 (6 bases). Looked up from germline, CDR1 is MNHEY and CDR2 is SMNVEV (reference sequence). This CDR3 spans 14 amino acids. V was pared by 2 bases and J by 4 bases, with 11 bases between. CDR3 bases: TGTGCCAGCAGTTTAAGGCGGCGGGGAGAGACCCAGTACTTC. Its translation is CASSLRRRGETQYF.

This chain uses TRBV7-2 with TRBJ2-1, with TRBD2 matching 11 bases. The germline V gene has CDR1 SGHTA and CDR2 FQGNSA. The ends lost 2 bases at V and 9 bases at J; junction bases unmatched: 9. This CDR3 is built from 16 residues. CDR3 amino acids: CASSLTPASGRSEQFF. CDR3 DNA: TGTGCCAGCAGCTTAACTCCTGCTAGCGGGAGGTCTGAGCAGTTCTTC.

The chain is built from TRBV6-5 and TRBJ2-5; TRBD1 might be the D (6 bases). Per the germline V gene, CDR1 is MNHEY and CDR2 is SVGAGI. This CDR3 is 14 amino acids long. Between the trimmed V and J ends, which lost 8 bases and 6 bases, there was a span of 19 bases. The CDR3 DNA is TGTGCCAGCCGTGGGCAGGGACACAGGAAGACCCAGTACTTC. This encodes CASRGQGHRKTQYF.

This clone was recorded only once. This chain uses TRBV2 with TRBJ2-5, with 10 bases fitting TRBD1. The CDR3 extends over 14 amino acids. The V segment lost 10 bases and the J segment 4 bases; nucleotides outside the gene matches: 9. Germline CDR1 is SNHLY and CDR2 is FYNNEI. CDR3 sequence: CATKDRGQGETQYF. The CDR3 DNA reads as TGTGCCACCAAAGACAGGGGGCAGGGAGAGACCCAGTACTTC.

The rearrangement links TRBV19 to TRBJ1-5, with TRBD1 as a possible D gene (5 bases). The V and J ends lost 6 bases and 6 bases respectively, with 18 bases between them. The CDR3 sequence is 15 residues long. Germline values: CDR1 LNHDA, CDR2 SQIVND (reference sequence). The CDR3: CASSVVKGGVQPQHF. The CDR3 bases are TGTGCCAGTAGCGTCGTAAAGGGAGGGGTTCAGCCCCAGCATTTT.

This clone was seen more than once but under ten times. The CDR3 DNA sequence: TGTGCCAGCAGAAGACAGGAGGCTAACTATGGCTACACCTTC. Its translation: CASRRQEANYGYTF. This chain connects TRBV28 to TRBJ1-2; the D gene is possibly TRBD1 (6 bases). This CDR3 comprises 14 residues. Trimming shortened V by 6 bases and J by 0 bases, and 11 bases separated the two germline ends. Per germline, CDR1 MDHEN and CDR2 SYDVKM.

V usage is TRBV5-1 and J usage is TRBJ2-5; unclear D gene. CDR1 SGHRS and CDR2 YFSETQ come from the germline V gene. The V end was cut by 4 bases, the J end by 3 bases, with 4 bases between. The CDR3 is made up of 11 amino acids. The DNA of the CDR3 is TGCGCCAGCAGCCTAAAAGAGACCCAGTACTTC. It yields the protein CASSLKETQYF.